Sequencing of this T cell receptor beta chain was carried out in a study of cytotoxic CD8 clonotypes in ibrutinib-treated CLL. V was shortened by 6 bases and J by 2 bases, with 16 bases between the two germline ends. The CDR3 consists of 15 residues. The germline CDR1 and CDR2 sequences are SEHNR and FQNEAQ (reference sequence). Some clones are missing from TCRdb's copy, which holds only in-frame ones; the method was immunoSEQ multiplex PCR. The table shows over 140,000 clones, with around 81% occurring only once. The sample was PBMCs, taken after 36 months of ibrutinib treatment. This chain links TRBV7-9 with TRBJ1-2; D possibly corresponds to TRBD1 (6 bases). The clonotype was recovered from a human donor with chronic lymphocytic leukemia. The CDR3 region is CASREGGRPNYGYTF. The CDR3 bases are TGTGCCAGCAGAGAGGGGGGCAGACCGAACTATGGCTACACCTTC. The whole variable domain, filled in from reference TRBV7-9 and TRBJ1-2, reads DTGVSQNPRHKITKRGQNVTFRCDPISEHNRLYWYRQTLGQGPEFLTYFQNEAQLEKSRLLSDRFSAERPKGSFSTLEIQRTEQGDSAMYLCASREGGRPNYGYTFGSGTRLTVV.